The rows below give T cell receptor beta chains drawn from one sample of a study of shared clonotypes between healthy human individuals. The assay was immunoSEQ multiplex PCR, and TCRdb's table has in-frame clones only and misses some. This sample carries just over 2,000,000 clones, 85% to 95% of them seen once, and the ten largest clones take more than 0.1%. Sequenced input: naive CD4+ T cells sorted from blood. The receptors stem from a man between 18 and 29 years old in good health. Each CDR3 is given with its conserved first and last residue. The D gene is left open where the match is weak. Only some rows state a clone size, as once, few, many or a class for expanded clones.

d_gene	j_gene	v_gene	abundance	CDR3aa	CDR3nt
.	TRBJ2-3	TRBV5-1	.	CASSPGMATDTQYF	TGCGCCAGCAGTCCGGGGATGGCAACAGATACGCAGTATTTT
.	TRBJ1-5	TRBV28	.	CASTTSRWGDHSNQPQHF	TGTGCCAGCACCACCTCAAGATGGGGGGACCATAGCAATCAGCCCCAGCATTTT
.	TRBJ1-1	TRBV18	.	CASSLKGLDTEAFF	TGTGCCAGCTCACTGAAGGGATTGGACACTGAAGCTTTCTTT
TRBD2	TRBJ2-3	TRBV2	once	CASNGGLAGALDTQYF	TGTGCCAGCAACGGGGGACTAGCGGGGGCGTTAGATACGCAGTATTTT
.	TRBJ1-2	TRBV5-1	.	CASGSTDFYGYTF	TGCGCCAGCGGATCGACGGATTTCTATGGCTACACCTTC
.	TRBJ2-7	TRBV5-6	once	CASSLRDSSFDEQYF	TGTGCCAGCAGCCTGCGGGACAGTAGCTTCGACGAGCAGTACTTC
TRBD1	TRBJ2-7	TRBV5-4	once	CASSSGQGTYEQYF	TGTGCCAGCAGCTCGGGACAGGGTACCTACGAGCAGTACTTC
.	TRBJ1-1	TRBV11-2	.	CASSLRWGQGFVNTEAFF	TGTGCCAGCAGCTTACGATGGGGGCAGGGTTTCGTGAACACTGAAGCTTTCTTT
.	TRBJ2-2	TRBV19	.	CASSLPSAGELFF	TGTGCCAGTAGTCTTCCCAGCGCCGGGGAGCTGTTTTTT
.	TRBJ1-3	TRBV30	.	CAWAGGKGNTIYF	TGTGCCTGGGCCGGAGGAAAAGGAAACACCATATATTTT
TRBD1	TRBJ1-5	TRBV18	.	CASSGDRNQPQHF	TGTGCCAGCTCAGGGGACAGAAATCAGCCCCAGCATTTT
.	TRBJ1-1	TRBV30	.	CAWSGENTEAFF	TGTGCCTGGAGCGGAGAGAACACTGAAGCTTTCTTT
.	TRBJ2-2	TRBV6-5	.	CASRSRGALTGELFF	TGTGCCAGCAGGAGTAGAGGGGCCCTCACCGGGGAGCTGTTTTTT
.	TRBJ1-1	TRBV6-5	.	CASSRRGTEAFF	TGTGCCAGCAGCCGACGGGGAACTGAAGCTTTCTTT
.	TRBJ2-1	TRBV7-9	.	CASNHSGTYNEQFF	TGTGCCAGCAACCACTCGGGGACCTACAATGAGCAGTTCTTC
.	TRBJ2-7	TRBV11-1	.	CASSQGRQSYEQYF	TGTGCCAGCAGCCAGGGGAGACAGTCCTACGAGCAGTACTTC
TRBD1	TRBJ1-2	TRBV5-1	once	CASTSQGANYGYTF	TGCGCCAGCACGAGCCAGGGGGCCAACTATGGCTACACCTTC
.	TRBJ2-7	TRBV7-2	.	CASSLAHFLSSYEQYF	TGTGCCAGCAGCTTAGCGCACTTCTTAAGCTCCTACGAGCAGTACTTC
TRBD1	TRBJ2-2	TRBV7-8	.	CASRLGGVGTGELFF	TGTGCCAGCAGGCTAGGGGGCGTGGGCACCGGGGAGCTGTTTTTT
.	TRBJ2-2	TRBV10-1	.	CASSESGGTGELFF	TGCGCCAGCAGTGAGTCTGGAGGGACGGGGGAGCTGTTTTTT
TRBD2	TRBJ2-1	TRBV9	.	CASSLTSGYNEQFF	TGTGCCAGCAGCCTGACTAGCGGGTACAATGAGCAGTTCTTC
.	TRBJ1-1	TRBV18	.	CASSPPFPGNTEAFF	TGTGCCAGCTCACCACCGTTTCCGGGGAACACTGAAGCTTTCTTT
TRBD1	TRBJ1-6	TRBV9	.	CASSVEGANSPLHF	TGTGCCAGCAGCGTAGAGGGGGCTAATTCACCCCTCCACTTT
TRBD2	TRBJ2-7	TRBV27	.	CASSLSGRAPYEQYF	TGTGCCAGCAGTTTGAGCGGGAGGGCCCCCTACGAGCAGTACTTC
TRBD1	TRBJ1-2	TRBV6-5	once	CASKGAHGYTF	TGTGCCAGCAAGGGGGCCCATGGCTACACCTTC